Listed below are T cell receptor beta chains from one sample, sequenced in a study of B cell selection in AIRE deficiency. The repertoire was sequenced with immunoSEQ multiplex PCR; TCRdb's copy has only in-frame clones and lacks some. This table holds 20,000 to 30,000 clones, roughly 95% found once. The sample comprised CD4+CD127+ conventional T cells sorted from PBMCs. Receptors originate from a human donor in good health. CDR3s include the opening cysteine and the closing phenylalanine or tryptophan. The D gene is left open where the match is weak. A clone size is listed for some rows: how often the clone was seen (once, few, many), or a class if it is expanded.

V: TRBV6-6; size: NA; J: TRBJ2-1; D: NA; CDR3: CASRMTGSYNEQFF; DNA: TGTGCCAGCAGGATGACAGGATCCTACAATGAGCAGTTCTTC
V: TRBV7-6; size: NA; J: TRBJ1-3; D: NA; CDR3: CASSPTGNTIYF; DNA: TGTGCCAGCAGCCCCACAGGAAACACCATATATTTT
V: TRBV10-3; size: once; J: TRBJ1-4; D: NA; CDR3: CAISETDATNEKLFF; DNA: TGTGCCATCAGTGAGACAGATGCAACTAATGAAAAACTGTTTTTT
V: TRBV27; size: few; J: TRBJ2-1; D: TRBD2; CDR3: CASSLWATSGSSYNEQFF; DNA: TGTGCCAGCAGTTTATGGGCGACTAGCGGGAGCTCCTACAATGAGCAGTTCTTC
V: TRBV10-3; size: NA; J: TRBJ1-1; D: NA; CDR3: CAITSAGMGTEAFF; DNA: TGTGCCATCACCTCAGCGGGGATGGGGACTGAAGCTTTCTTT
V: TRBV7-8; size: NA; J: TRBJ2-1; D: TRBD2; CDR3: CASSTTSGGDNEQFF; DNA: TGTGCCAGCAGCACGACTAGCGGGGGGGACAATGAGCAGTTCTTC
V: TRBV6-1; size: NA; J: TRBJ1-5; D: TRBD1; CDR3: CASTPDRGGNQPQHF; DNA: TGTGCCAGCACCCCGGACAGGGGCGGCAATCAGCCCCAGCATTTT
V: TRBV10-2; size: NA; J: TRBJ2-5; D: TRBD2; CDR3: CASSVTVLGAGDGTQYF; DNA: TGCGCCAGCAGTGTGACCGTACTTGGTGCGGGAGACGGGACCCAGTACTTC
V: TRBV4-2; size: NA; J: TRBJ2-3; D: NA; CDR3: CASSQVGGPGYTQYF; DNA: TGTGCCAGCAGCCAAGTTGGGGGGCCCGGCTATACGCAGTATTTT
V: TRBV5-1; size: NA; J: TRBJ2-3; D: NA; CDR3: CASSLGGAPPTDTQYF; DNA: TGCGCCAGCAGCTTGGGGGGGGCCCCCCCCACAGATACGCAGTATTTT
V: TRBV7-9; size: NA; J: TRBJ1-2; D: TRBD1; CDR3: CASSTGQGDYGHTF; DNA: TGTGCCAGCAGCACGGGACAGGGCGACTATGGCCACACCTTC
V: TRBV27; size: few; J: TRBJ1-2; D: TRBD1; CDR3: CASSFGTDGYGYTF; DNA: TGTGCCAGCAGCTTCGGGACAGATGGCTATGGCTACACCTTC
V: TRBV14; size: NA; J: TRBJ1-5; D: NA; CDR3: CASSQGWGGYNQPQHF; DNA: TGTGCCAGCAGCCAAGGATGGGGGGGTTACAATCAGCCCCAGCATTTT
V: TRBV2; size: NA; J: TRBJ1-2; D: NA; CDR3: CASSESVNYGYTF; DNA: TGTGCCAGCAGTGAGTCTGTTAACTATGGCTACACCTTC
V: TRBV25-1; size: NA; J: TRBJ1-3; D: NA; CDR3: CASSALGSSGNTIYF; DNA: TGTGCCAGCAGTGCCCTCGGGAGCTCTGGAAACACCATATATTTT
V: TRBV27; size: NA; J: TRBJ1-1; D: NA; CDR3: CASSLGAWGGTEAFF; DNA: TGTGCCAGCAGTTTAGGGGCATGGGGGGGGACTGAAGCTTTCTTT
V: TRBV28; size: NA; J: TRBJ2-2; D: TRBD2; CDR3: CASRGLAPGELFF; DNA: TGTGCCAGCAGGGGACTAGCCCCCGGGGAGCTGTTTTTT
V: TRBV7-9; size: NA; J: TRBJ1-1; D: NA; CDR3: CASSRGTVAEAFF; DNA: TGTGCCAGCAGCCGAGGGACTGTGGCTGAAGCTTTCTTT
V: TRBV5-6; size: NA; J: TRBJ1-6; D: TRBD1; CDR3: CASSPGQHNSPLHF; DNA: TGTGCCAGCAGCCCGGGACAGCACAATTCACCCCTCCACTTT
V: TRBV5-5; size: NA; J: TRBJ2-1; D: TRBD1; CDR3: CASSLRGRDSYNEQFF; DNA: TGTGCCAGCAGCTTGCGCGGACGGGACAGCTACAATGAGCAGTTCTTC
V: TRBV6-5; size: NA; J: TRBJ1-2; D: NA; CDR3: CASRRDSNYGYTF; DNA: TGTGCCAGCAGACGGGACTCTAACTATGGCTACACCTTC
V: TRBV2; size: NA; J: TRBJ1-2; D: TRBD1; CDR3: CATWDRGDNGYTF; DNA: TGTGCCACTTGGGACAGGGGAGATAATGGCTACACCTTC
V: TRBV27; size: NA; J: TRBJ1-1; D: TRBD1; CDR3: CASSSDRVVSEAFF; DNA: TGTGCCAGCTCCTCGGACAGGGTCGTATCTGAAGCTTTCTTT
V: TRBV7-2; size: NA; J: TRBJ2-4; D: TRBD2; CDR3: CASSLGLAENIQYF; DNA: TGTGCCAGCAGCTTAGGACTAGCGGAAAACATTCAGTACTTC
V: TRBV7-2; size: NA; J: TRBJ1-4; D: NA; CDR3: CASSRSGTSDEKLFF; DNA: TGTGCCAGCAGCCGATCCGGGACTTCGGATGAAAAACTGTTTTTT
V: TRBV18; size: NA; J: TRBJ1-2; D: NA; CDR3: CASSPGDNYGYTF; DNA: TGTGCCAGCTCACCCGGGGACAACTATGGCTACACCTTC
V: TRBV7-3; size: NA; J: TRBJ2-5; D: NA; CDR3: CASSSTGKETQYF; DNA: TGTGCCAGCAGCTCCACAGGGAAAGAGACCCAGTACTTC
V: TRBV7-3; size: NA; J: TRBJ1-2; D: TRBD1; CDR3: CASSLVVSGGAIGYTF; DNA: TGTGCCAGCAGCTTAGTAGTGTCAGGGGGCGCGATTGGCTACACCTTC
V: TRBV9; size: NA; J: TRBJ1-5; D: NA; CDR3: CASSVAGDSNQPQHF; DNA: TGTGCCAGCAGCGTAGCAGGGGACAGCAATCAGCCCCAGCATTTT
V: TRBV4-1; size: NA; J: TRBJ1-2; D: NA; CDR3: CASSQVLKSTGPNYGYTF; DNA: TGCGCCAGCAGCCAAGTATTAAAATCGACAGGCCCTAACTATGGCTACACCTTC
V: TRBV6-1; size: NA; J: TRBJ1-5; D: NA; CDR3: CASSEGGWGGNQPQHF; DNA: TGTGCCAGCAGTGAAGGAGGTTGGGGAGGCAATCAGCCCCAGCATTTT
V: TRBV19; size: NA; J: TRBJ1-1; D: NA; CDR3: CASSEARLTEAFF; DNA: TGTGCCAGTAGTGAGGCACGGCTCACTGAAGCTTTCTTT
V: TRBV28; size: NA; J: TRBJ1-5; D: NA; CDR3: CASSSRDRGFQPQHF; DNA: TGTGCCAGCAGTTCCCGGGACCGCGGTTTCCAGCCCCAGCATTTT
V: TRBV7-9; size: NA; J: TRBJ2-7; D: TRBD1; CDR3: CASSSNLTGTGSPQRYF; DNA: TGTGCCAGCAGCTCAAACCTCACCGGGACAGGGAGCCCCCAACGGTACTTC
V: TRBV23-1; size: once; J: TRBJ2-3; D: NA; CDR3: CASSQPTRIGADTQYF; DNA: TGCGCCAGCAGTCAGCCGACAAGGATTGGTGCAGATACGCAGTATTTT
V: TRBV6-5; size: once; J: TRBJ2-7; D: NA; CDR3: CASGGLPLEQYF; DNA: TGTGCCAGCGGAGGACTACCACTCGAGCAGTACTTC
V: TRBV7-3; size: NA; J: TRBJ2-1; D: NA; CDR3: CASSLAGSSYNEQFF; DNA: TGTGCCAGCAGCTTAGCGGGGAGCTCCTACAATGAGCAGTTCTTC
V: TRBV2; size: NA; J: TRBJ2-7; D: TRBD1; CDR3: CASSVPRTGLGYEQYF; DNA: TGTGCCAGCAGTGTCCCCCGGACAGGGTTGGGCTACGAGCAGTACTTC
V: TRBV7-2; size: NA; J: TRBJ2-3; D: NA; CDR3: CASSLARDTQYF; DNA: TGTGCCAGCAGCTTAGCGCGTGATACGCAGTATTTT
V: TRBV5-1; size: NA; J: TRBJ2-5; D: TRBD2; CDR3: CASSGTSGSSQETQYF; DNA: TGCGCCAGCAGCGGGACTAGCGGGAGTTCCCAAGAGACCCAGTACTTC
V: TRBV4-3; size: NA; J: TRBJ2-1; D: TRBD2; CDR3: CASSQEGLVRPSEQFF; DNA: TGCGCCAGCAGCCAAGAGGGACTAGTGAGGCCAAGTGAGCAGTTCTTC